Shown below are 5 T cell receptor beta chains from a single sample sequenced in a study of T-cell reconstitution after alpha-beta-depleted transplantation in children. A TCRbeta library incorporating unique molecular identifiers was prepared. TCRdb independently ran MiXCR on the PCR reads; one entry per CDR3 protein. The repertoire includes about a million distinct CDR3 sequences, about 29% of them detected once, and approximately 30% sits in the top ten. The sequences come from PBMCs, mostly from graft donor cells, collected 360 days after TCRalphabeta/CD19-depleted stem cell transplant. These receptors originate from a boy under two years old who had a stem cell transplant for SCID, so the T cells may come from the graft donor.

This chain's CDR3 is CSVVLDYGYTF. In DNA, the CDR3 is TGCAGCGTTGTTTTGGACTATGGCTACACCTTC. The genes are TRBV29-1 and TRBJ1-2; no clear D gene. From germline, CDR1 is SQVTM and CDR2 ANQGSEA. This CDR3 comprises 11 residues. Trimming removed 4 bases at V and 3 bases at J, with 6 bases between.

V and J are TRBV6-1 and TRBJ1-5, with 7 bases matching TRBD1. CDR3 length: 16 amino acids. J was trimmed by 2 bases and V by 6 bases; bases with no gene match: 10. In germline, CDR1 is MNHNS, CDR2 SASEGT. DNA of the CDR3: TGTGCCAGCAGACTAGACAGGGTTTCCGGCAATCAGCCCCAGCATTTT. Translation: CASRLDRVSGNQPQHF.

This chain uses TRBV12-3 or TRBV12-4 with TRBJ2-7; weak D call: TRBD2 (6 bases). The CDR3 runs 14 residues. Trimming cost V 8 bases and J 6 bases, with 20 bases left between them. CDR3 residues: CASGRPLDGGEQYF. The CDR3 region has the DNA TGTGCCAGCGGGAGGCCACTGGACGGGGGCGAGCAGTACTTC.

The chain uses TRBV12-3 or TRBV12-4 and TRBJ2-7; TRBD2 matches at 9 bases. This CDR3 contains 15 residues. With 3 bases clipped from V and 5 bases from J, the junction kept 8 bases outside the gene matches. DNA for the CDR3: TGTGCCAGCAGTTTGGCGGGACTAGCTAGGAACGAGCAGTACTTC. Its protein product is CASSLAGLARNEQYF.

The chain has TRBV7-2 and TRBJ2-7; 10 positions match TRBD2. The CDR3 is made up of 15 amino acids. CDR1 and CDR2 from the germline V gene are SGHTA and FQGNSA. J gave up 1 base and V 2 bases, and 2 bases lay outside the gene matches. DNA of the CDR3: TGTGCCAGCAGCTTACTAGCGGGGGCTTCCTACGAGCAGTACTTC. Translation gives CASSLLAGASYEQYF.